The T cell receptor (beta chain) described here comes from a study of cytomegalovirus exposure and HLA in healthy donors. This CDR3 spans 15 amino acids. With V trimmed by 0 bases and J by 4 bases, 4 bases remained unmatched. Germline assignment: CDR1 SGHRS and CDR2 YFSETQ. In the PCR, 60 Vbeta and 13 Jbeta primers were used. The repertoire was sequenced with immunoSEQ multiplex PCR; TCRdb's copy has only in-frame clones and lacks some. The repertoire holds roughly 130,000 clones, approximately 80% seen once, with 1.8% in the top ten. This clone has only one observation. Sequencing was done on a sample of PBMCs. The chain employs TRBV5-1 and TRBJ1-5, with TRBD1 matching 7 bases. This sequence was found in a woman aged 35 to 49 in good health and CMV-seronegative. This chain's CDR3 is CASSLVGGLNQPQHF. Written as DNA, the CDR3 is TGCGCCAGCAGCTTGGTAGGGGGCCTAAATCAGCCCCAGCATTTT.